Presented here are 24 T cell receptor beta chains from one specimen sequenced in a study of blood T cells in healthy people across ages. Through a sample-barcoded 5' primer and a J-beta primer mix, a second PCR was run for roughly 7 to 12 cycles. TCRdb reprocessed the 5' RACE reads with MiXCR, giving one entry per CDR3 protein. Of roughly 2 million distinct CDR3 sequences in the sample, around 50% were seen once. The sample was blood. The source of these receptors is a middle-aged woman in good health.

This clonotype was seen a few times. J is TRBJ2-7 and V is TRBV11-2; D not certain. CDR3 size: 14 residues. Germline CDR1 reads SGHAT; CDR2 reads FQNNGV. Trimming removed 5 bases from V and 3 bases from J, with 14 bases in between. The CDR3 sequence: CASSEETSLYEQYF. The CDR3 coding sequence is TGTGCCAGCAGCGAGGAGACTTCTCTCTACGAGCAGTACTTC.

V is TRBV28 and J is TRBJ2-1; 8 bases are shared with TRBD1. Germline V gene data show CDR1 as MDHEN and CDR2 as SYDVKM. The CDR3 extends over 17 amino acids. J gave up 6 bases and V 4 bases, and 14 bases lay outside the gene matches. The CDR3 nucleotides are TGTGCCAGCAGTTCAACGCGGACAGGGACGGGTCGCAATGAGCAGTTCTTC. Translating it yields CASSSTRTGTGRNEQFF.

The sample holds a few counts of this clonotype. The chain employs TRBV4-1 and TRBJ2-1; D remains unclear. CDR1 is MGHRA, CDR2 YSYEKL, per germline. V was shortened by 0 bases and J by 8 bases, with 8 bases between the two germline ends. The CDR3 is made up of 13 amino acids. The CDR3 DNA reads TGCGCCAGCAGCCAAGATATGGGTTATGAGCAGTTCTTC. It encodes CASSQDMGYEQFF.

The chain has TRBV28 and TRBJ2-3; D could derive from TRBD1 or TRBD2 (5 bases each). The germline gives CDR1 MDHEN, CDR2 SYDVKM. The CDR3 runs to 15 residues. V shed 8 bases and J shed 0 bases, with 15 bases lying between them. The CDR3 DNA sequence: TGTGCCAGCCTCGTGAGGGGTCCTAGCACAGATACGCAGTATTTT. Protein sequence: CASLVRGPSTDTQYF.

This clonotype has only a few counts. The chain employs TRBV6-6 and TRBJ2-7; the D gene could be TRBD1 or TRBD2 (5 bases each). With 2 bases removed from V and 1 base from J, the gap between germline ends came to 15 bases. CDR3 size: 16 residues. The germline V gene encodes CDR1 MNHNY and CDR2 SVGAGI (reference sequence). In DNA, the CDR3 is TGTGCCAGCAGTTACCCCCCCGGGACCTCGTCCTACGAGCAGTACTTC. Its translation is CASSYPPGTSSYEQYF.

The sample holds a few counts of this clonotype. This chain connects TRBV5-1 to TRBJ2-4, with D perhaps being TRBD1 or TRBD2 (5 bases each). Judging by the DNA end, TRBJ2-7 fits better; the J call may be wrong. Germline values: CDR1 SGHRS, CDR2 YFSETQ. The CDR3 has 14 amino acids. In DNA form, the CDR3 reads TGCGCCAGCACCACGGGGCCGGGCAATAACGAGCAGTACTTC. Translated, it gives CASTTGPGNNEQYF.

A word on this clonotype: The junction differs from germline at one of its ends, possibly a read error. This sequence joins TRBV7-2 and TRBJ1-6; 9 bases line up with TRBD1. Germline assignment: CDR1 SGHTA and CDR2 FQGNSA. This CDR3 is built from 14 residues. As DNA, the CDR3 is TGTGCCAGCAGCATGGGACAGGGCACTTCACCCCCCCACTTT. Protein product: CASSMGQGTSPPHF.

This clonotype has only a few counts. This chain links TRBV28 with TRBJ2-5, with D possibly being TRBD2 (5 bases). V was cut by 6 bases and J by 0 bases, with 14 bases left in between. This CDR3 is 15 amino acids long. CDR1 MDHEN and CDR2 SYDVKM come from the germline V gene. CDR3 DNA sequence: TGTGCCAGCAGGTCGGAGGCGTTGTACCAAGAGACCCAGTACTTC. Its translation is CASRSEALYQETQYF.

This chain connects TRBV4-3 to TRBJ1-4; no definite D call. CDR3 length equals 16 residues. Germline-derived CDR1 and CDR2 are LGHNA and YSLEER. Trimming stripped 0 bases from V and 5 bases from J, with 13 bases between. The CDR3 sequence: CASSQDRDTGNEKLFF. The CDR3 DNA is TGCGCCAGCAGCCAAGATCGAGACACTGGGAATGAAAAACTGTTTTTT.

The chain has TRBV11-2 and TRBJ2-1; TRBD1 matches 11 bases. The germline V gene has CDR1 SGHAT and CDR2 FQNNGV. The ends lost 4 bases at V and 6 bases at J; junction bases unmatched: 8. CDR3 length: 16 residues. The CDR3 is CASSSRGQGAINEQFF. DNA for the CDR3: TGTGCCAGCAGCTCGCGAGGACAGGGGGCGATCAATGAGCAGTTCTTC.

This clonotype has only a few counts. The gene calls are TRBV5-1 and TRBJ1-1; a possible D gene is TRBD1 (5 bases). The germline gives CDR1 SGHRS, CDR2 YFSETQ. The CDR3 has 14 residues. V dropped 3 bases and J dropped 0 bases, with 9 bases sitting between them. CDR3 amino acids: CASSSAGVNTEAFF. The CDR3 DNA reads as TGCGCCAGCAGCTCCGCGGGGGTGAACACTGAAGCTTTCTTT.

This clonotype was counted once. The chain is built from TRBV6-2 or TRBV6-3 and TRBJ1-5; D is unclear. This CDR3 contains 16 residues. CDR1 is MNHEY and CDR2 is SVGEGT in the germline V gene. Trimming pared 7 bases from V and 0 bases from J, leaving 16 bases between. CDR3 residues: CASKSEVEYSNQPQHF. CDR3 bases: TGTGCCAGCAAAAGTGAGGTAGAGTATAGCAATCAGCCCCAGCATTTT.

The chain recombines TRBV5-6 with TRBJ1-6; D ambiguous. This CDR3 comprises 13 residues. Germline values: CDR1 SGHDT, CDR2 YYEEEE. The V gene lost 1 base and the J gene lost 9 bases, with 8 bases spanning the gap. CDR3 sequence reads: CASSLMGSSPLHF. CDR3 bases: TGTGCCAGCAGCTTGATGGGGTCTTCACCCCTCCACTTT.

V gene TRBV29-1 combines with J gene TRBJ2-5; 9 bases are shared with TRBD2. This CDR3 spans 14 amino acids. V lost 2 bases to trimming and J lost 4 bases; unmatched junction nucleotides: 5. CDR1 and CDR2 (germline): SQVTM, ANQGSEA. CDR3 bases: TGCAGCGTTGAACAAGCGGGGGGCGGAGAGACCCAGTACTTC. Translated: CSVEQAGGGETQYF.

This clonotype has more than one count but fewer than ten. This chain connects TRBV7-2 to TRBJ2-3; 11 bases line up with TRBD1. Trimming at V came to 0 bases and at J to 3 bases, leaving 8 bases not matched to a gene. This CDR3 comprises 18 residues. Germline V gene sequence: CDR1 SGHTA, CDR2 FQGNSA. This CDR3 is CASSLAPSGTGGTDTQYF. The CDR3 DNA sequence: TGTGCCAGCAGCTTAGCCCCCTCTGGGACAGGGGGTACAGATACGCAGTATTTT.

The chain joins TRBV27 to TRBJ1-6; D remains unclear. The CDR3 has 15 amino acids. Germline lookup yields CDR1 MNHEY and CDR2 SMNVEV (reference sequence). V dropped 7 bases and J dropped 1 base, with 11 bases sitting between them. CDR3 sequence: CASTPRVSYNSPLHF. DNA of the CDR3: TGTGCCAGCACACCCCGTGTGTCCTATAATTCACCCCTCCACTTT.

This chain connects TRBV7-2 to TRBJ1-2; D remains unclear. CDR3 size: 14 residues. The V end was cut by 0 bases, the J end by 4 bases, with 9 bases between. Germline CDR1 reads SGHTA; CDR2 reads FQGNSA. The CDR3 DNA sequence: TGTGCCAGCAGCTTAGCGCGGGTCGGCTATGGCTACACCTTC. Translation gives CASSLARVGYGYTF.

This clonotype was seen only a few times. The junction shows a germline mismatch at one end, possibly a read error. This sequence joins TRBV4-3 and TRBJ2-1; the match to TRBD2 covers 10 bases. The germline gives CDR1 LGHNA, CDR2 YSLEER. The CDR3 totals 15 residues. CDR3 sequence: CASSQLAGDYNEQFF. The CDR3 coding sequence is TGTGCCAGCAGCCAGCTAGCGGGGGACTACAATGAGCAGTTCTTC.

This clonotype was observed a handful of times. The V and J genes are TRBV5-6 and TRBJ2-5; TRBD2 matches 7 bases. The ends lost 0 bases at V and 2 bases at J; junction bases unmatched: 4. The CDR3 has 15 amino acids. Germline CDR1 SGHDT, CDR2 YYEEEE. The CDR3 DNA follows: TGTGCCAGCAGCTTGGGTACTAGCGTTCAAGAGACCCAGTACTTC. Protein sequence: CASSLGTSVQETQYF.

V and J are TRBV2 and TRBJ2-7; 7 bases fit TRBD1. CDR1 and CDR2 from the germline V gene are SNHLY and FYNNEI. Germline trimming cut 10 bases from V and 2 bases from J; bases unmatched to any gene: 14. This CDR3 region has 15 residues. The chain's CDR3 is CAITPLGQKTYEQYF. DNA for the CDR3: TGTGCCATCACGCCCCTGGGACAGAAGACCTACGAGCAGTACTTC. Filled out from reference TRBV2 and TRBJ2-7, the complete variable domain reads EPEVTQTPSHQVTQMGQEVILRCVPISNHLYFYWYRQILGQKVEFLVSFYNNEISEKSEIFDDQFSVERPDGSNFTLKIRSTKLEDSAMYFCAITPLGQKTYEQYFGPGTRLTVT.

The chain is built from TRBV20-1 and TRBJ2-1; 9 bases are a match to TRBD2. CDR1 is DFQATT and CDR2 is SNEGSKA in the germline V gene (reference sequence). The CDR3 runs 14 residues. V lost 5 bases to trimming and J lost 8 bases; unmatched junction nucleotides: 10. The CDR3 bases are TGCAGTGCTGGAGCGGGGGGAATTACACATGAGCAGTTCTTC. This encodes CSAGAGGITHEQFF.

The genes are TRBV6-6 and TRBJ2-5; TRBD2 matches 8 bases. There are 15 residues in the CDR3. Germline lookup yields CDR1 MNHNY and CDR2 SVGAGI (reference sequence). V lost 6 bases to trimming and J lost 2 bases; unmatched junction nucleotides: 8. In DNA, the CDR3 is TGTGCCAGCAGGGTCTCGTCGGGGGGGCAAGAGACCCAGTACTTC. Its translation is CASRVSSGGQETQYF.

The genes are TRBV5-1 and TRBJ2-5, with 10 positions matching TRBD2. V lost 3 bases and J lost 5; bases outside the gene matches: 13. This CDR3 has 17 amino acids. CDR1 and CDR2 from the germline V gene are SGHRS and YFSETQ. DNA for the CDR3: TGCGCCAGCAGCTCCTGGTTTACTAGCGGGGTGAGGGAGACCCAGTACTTC. This encodes CASSSWFTSGVRETQYF.

The chain combines TRBV28 with TRBJ2-7; perhaps TRBD1 as D (6 bases). The V and J ends lost 7 bases and 7 bases respectively, with 14 bases between them. This CDR3 has 12 amino acids. CDR1 MDHEN and CDR2 SYDVKM come from the germline V gene. The CDR3 is CASKRGKNEQYF. DNA of the CDR3: TGTGCCAGCAAAAGGGGGAAGAATGAGCAGTACTTC.